The text below deals with one T cell receptor beta chain. Antigen unknown. This sample was included in a study of graft-versus-host responses after intestinal transplantation. Study context: Grafts were multivisceral, liver-intestinal, or isolated intestinal.

Findings and caveats of the study: In patients with graft-donor T cell macrochimerism, allograft graft-versus-host to host-versus-graft clonal ratios were high. Circulating GvH clones peaking coincided with falling HvG clones soon after transplant. Recipient marrow harbored GvH clones, some of which surfaced first in ileum or blood.

The method was immunoSEQ multiplex PCR; TCRdb's version includes in-frame clones alone and lacks a portion of them. The sample consists of under 80,000 clones, about nine tenths of them appearing once. Germline CDR1 and CDR2: LGHNA and YNFKEQ. The V and J ends lost 1 base and 1 base respectively, with 13 bases between them. The CDR3 loop spans 16 amino acids. This clonotype was sampled from a human patient who received an intestinal transplant, so some T cells may come from the graft donor. Sequencing used PBMCs, obtained 98 days after intestinal transplantation. The V gene is TRBV4-2, the J gene TRBJ1-1; D call uncertain. CDR3 sequence (DNA): TGTGCCAGCAGCCAAGGGCCAGGAGACCCGAACACTGAAGCTTTCTTT. Protein sequence: CASSQGPGDPNTEAFF.